This entry lists 5 T cell receptor beta chains sequenced from one sample in a study of T cells in Graves' hyperthyroidism and ophthalmopathy. Amplified TCR beta CDR3 regions derived from RNA transcripts. The primer set for the first-round RT-PCR of the TCR CDR3 was HTBI. TCRdb used MiXCR to reprocess the multiplex PCR reads, holding one entry per CDR3 protein. The table lists over 450,000 distinct CDR3 sequences, approximately 15% of them singletons. Sequencing input: blood. Source of these receptors: a woman younger than 35 with Graves' hyperthyroidism.

This clonotype occurred many times. The chain joins TRBV7-2 to TRBJ1-2, with 7 bases matching TRBD1. The CDR3 is made up of 15 amino acids. Per germline, CDR1 SGHTA and CDR2 FQGNSA. V lost 0 bases and J lost 8; bases outside the gene matches: 9. CDR3 sequence (DNA): TGTGCCAGCAGCTTAGCGGGGACAGCCATAGGGGGCTACACCTTC. It is translated as CASSLAGTAIGGYTF. The variable domain in full, completed from reference TRBV7-2 and TRBJ1-2, reads GAGVSQSPSNKVTEKGKDVELRCDPISGHTALYWYRQSLGQGLEFLIYFQGNSAPDKSGLPSDRFSAERTGGSVSTLTIQRTQQEDSAVYLCASSLAGTAIGGYTFGSGTRLTVV.

The rearrangement uses TRBV12-3 or TRBV12-4 and TRBJ1-1; D may be TRBD1 (5 bases). V lost 5 bases and J 0 bases, leaving 13 bases between the germline ends. CDR3 length equals 15 residues. CDR3 loop: CASSPPGPMNTEAFF. CDR3 DNA: TGTGCCAGCAGTCCGCCGGGACCGATGAACACTGAAGCTTTCTTT.

This clonotype came up many times. This chain joins TRBV24-1 and TRBJ2-7; D remains unclear. CDR1 is KGHDR and CDR2 is SFDVKD in the germline V gene. CDR3 length: 12 amino acids. V was shortened by 7 bases and J by 5 bases, with 11 bases between the two germline ends. For the CDR3, the DNA is TGTGCCACCAGCCTTGCTGATGACGAGCAGTACTTC. The encoded protein is CATSLADDEQYF.

V and J are TRBV11-2 and TRBJ2-1; D is unclear. CDR1 and CDR2 (germline): SGHAT, FQNNGV. CDR3 size: 14 residues. Trimming removed 5 bases at V and 0 bases at J, with 8 bases between. The CDR3 coding sequence is TGTGCCAGCAGCCGGTCGAGCTCCTACAATGAGCAGTTCTTC. It yields the protein CASSRSSSYNEQFF.

This clonotype was recorded at least ten times. This sequence joins TRBV27 and TRBJ1-2, with D perhaps TRBD1 (6 bases). The CDR3 contains 14 residues. CDR1 and CDR2 (germline): MNHEY, SMNVEV (reference sequence). With 5 bases removed from V and 7 bases from J, the gap between germline ends came to 17 bases. The CDR3 DNA sequence: TGTGCCAGCAGTAACGCACAGGGAATCGGTGGCTACACCTTC. Amino acid sequence: CASSNAQGIGGYTF.